Listed below are T cell receptor beta chains from one sample, sequenced in a study of blood T cell repertoires in COVID-19. The assay was immunoSEQ multiplex PCR, and TCRdb's table has in-frame clones only and misses some. The sample carries approximately 100,000 clones, approximately 85% recorded once. Specimen: peripheral blood. Receptors were obtained from a human donor in a cohort sampled during active COVID-19. Both conserved end residues are part of each CDR3. The D gene is left open where the match is weak. Only part of the rows carry a size: once, few, many, or a class if the clone is expanded.

abundance	v_gene	len	d_gene	j_gene	CDR3aa	CDR3nt
-	TRBV4-3	14	-	TRBJ1-1	CASSQEGVNTEAFF	TGCGCCAGCAGCCAAGAAGGGGTGAACACTGAAGCTTTCTTT
-	TRBV6-5	15	-	TRBJ2-5	CASSRAFASFETQYF	TGTGCCAGCAGTCGCGCTTTCGCTAGCTTTGAGACCCAGTACTTC
-	TRBV5-4	14	TRBD1	TRBJ2-5	CASSLGGTGETQYF	TGTGCCAGCAGCTTGGGAGGGACAGGGGAGACCCAGTACTTC
once	TRBV6-2/TRBV6-3	15	TRBD1	TRBJ2-2	CASSFGTGWTGELFF	TGTGCCAGCAGTTTTGGGACAGGGTGGACCGGGGAGCTGTTTTTT
-	TRBV28	15	-	TRBJ1-5	CASSLAGPDNQPQHF	TGTGCCAGCAGTTTAGCGGGGCCCGACAATCAGCCCCAGCATTTT
-	TRBV7-9	15	TRBD1	TRBJ2-7	CASSLEGGASYEQYF	TGTGCCAGCAGCTTAGAAGGGGGCGCGTCCTACGAGCAGTACTTC
few	TRBV10-3	15	-	TRBJ1-5	CAISESGAGNQPQHF	TGTGCCATCAGTGAGTCAGGGGCAGGCAATCAGCCCCAGCATTTT
once	TRBV5-1	16	TRBD1	TRBJ1-1	CASSLGQGKQGAEAFF	TGCGCCAGCAGCTTGGGACAGGGTAAACAAGGGGCTGAAGCTTTCTTT
-	TRBV10-3	15	TRBD2	TRBJ2-2	CAAGAGAPNTGELFF	TGTGCCGCGGGAGCGGGAGCCCCGAACACCGGGGAGCTGTTTTTT
-	TRBV7-6	17	-	TRBJ2-6	CASSLGLPSTGANVLTF	TGTGCCAGCAGCTTAGGGCTCCCATCCACTGGGGCCAACGTCCTGACTTTC
-	TRBV5-4	15	-	TRBJ1-2	CASSLSRNEVKGYTF	TGTGCCAGCAGCTTGTCCCGGAATGAGGTGAAAGGCTACACCTTC
-	TRBV7-2	15	TRBD1	TRBJ1-2	CASSTRTGANYGYTF	TGTGCCAGCAGCACAAGGACAGGGGCCAACTATGGCTACACCTTC
-	TRBV10-3	16	-	TRBJ2-1	CAISERQVLTYNEQFF	TGTGCCATCAGTGAGCGACAGGTGTTAACCTACAATGAGCAGTTCTTC
-	TRBV2	13	TRBD2	TRBJ2-3	CASRGSGGDTQYF	TGTGCCAGCAGAGGGAGCGGGGGAGATACGCAGTATTTT
-	TRBV6-5	16	-	TRBJ1-2	CASSYAGARGNYGYTF	TGTGCCAGCAGTTACGCAGGGGCGAGGGGTAACTATGGCTACACCTTC
-	TRBV27	16	TRBD1	TRBJ1-4	CASAGQGAPANEKLFF	TGTGCCAGCGCGGGACAGGGGGCGCCGGCAAATGAAAAACTGTTTTTT
few	TRBV30	18	TRBD1	TRBJ1-6	CAWTRAGGSSSYNSPLHF	TGTGCCTGGACTAGGGCAGGGGGCTCGAGCTCCTATAATTCACCCCTCCACTTT
-	TRBV6-1	15	-	TRBJ1-4	CASSDRDATNEKLFF	TGTGCCAGCAGTGACAGGGATGCAACTAATGAAAAACTGTTTTTT
-	TRBV5-1	15	TRBD2	TRBJ2-1	CASSLMTSSYNEQFF	TGCGCCAGCAGCTTGATGACTAGCAGCTACAATGAGCAGTTCTTC
-	TRBV30	11	-	TRBJ1-2	CAWSRQAAYTF	TGTGCCTGGAGTCGACAGGCAGCCTACACCTTC
-	TRBV19	11	-	TRBJ2-3	CATERGDTQYF	TGTGCGACTGAACGAGGAGATACGCAGTATTTT
-	TRBV3-1/TRBV3-2	14	TRBD2	TRBJ2-1	CASGASGGYNEQFF	TGTGCCAGCGGGGCTAGCGGGGGATACAATGAGCAGTTCTTC
-	TRBV7-2	14	-	TRBJ2-5	CASSHGGHQETQYF	TGTGCCAGCAGCCACGGGGGACACCAAGAGACCCAGTACTTC
-	TRBV28	14	TRBD1	TRBJ2-7	CASRGGQEDYEQYF	TGTGCCAGCAGGGGGGGACAGGAAGACTACGAGCAGTACTTC
few	TRBV7-3	17	TRBD2	TRBJ2-1	CASSLTLIAGRSNEQFF	TGTGCCAGCAGCTTAACGTTAATAGCGGGGCGGAGCAATGAGCAGTTCTTC
-	TRBV18	14	-	TRBJ1-2	CASSLADSHYGYTF	TGTGCCAGCTCACTGGCGGACAGTCACTATGGCTACACCTTC
-	TRBV2	15	-	TRBJ2-2	CASSKQGANTGELFF	TGTGCCAGCAGTAAACAGGGAGCGAACACCGGGGAGCTGTTTTTT
-	TRBV5-1	12	-	TRBJ2-2	CASSADTGELFF	TGCGCCAGCAGCGCGGACACCGGGGAGCTGTTTTTT
-	TRBV5-1	14	TRBD1	TRBJ1-1	CASSKREGASEAFF	TGCGCCAGCAGCAAACGAGAGGGGGCCTCTGAAGCTTTCTTT
-	TRBV5-4	14	TRBD1	TRBJ1-4	CASSLGQANEKLFF	TGTGCCAGCAGCCTAGGACAGGCAAATGAAAAACTGTTTTTT
-	TRBV18	15	-	TRBJ2-7	CASSPPMGGGHEQYF	TGTGCCAGCTCACCACCCATGGGGGGTGGCCACGAGCAGTACTTC
-	TRBV19	15	-	TRBJ1-5	CASSIAGTGNQPQHF	TGTGCCAGTAGTATAGCCGGAACAGGCAATCAGCCCCAGCATTTT
once	TRBV5-4	16	TRBD1	TRBJ2-1	CASSLRTGRSYNEQFF	TGTGCCAGCAGCTTAAGGACAGGCAGGTCCTACAATGAGCAGTTCTTC
-	TRBV7-2	15	TRBD1	TRBJ2-1	CASSQGQGAANEQFF	TGTGCCAGCAGCCAAGGACAGGGGGCCGCCAATGAGCAGTTCTTC
few	TRBV28	12	-	TRBJ1-5	CASRDSNQPQHF	TGTGCCAGTAGAGATAGCAATCAGCCCCAGCATTTT
-	TRBV12-3/TRBV12-4	13	-	TRBJ1-2	CASSWEGNYGYTF	TGTGCCAGCAGTTGGGAGGGGAACTATGGCTACACCTTC
-	TRBV20-1	14	-	TRBJ2-2	CSASFSRGTGELFF	TGCAGTGCTAGTTTTAGTCGGGGCACCGGGGAGCTGTTTTTT
-	TRBV9	15	TRBD2	TRBJ2-7	CASSVVASGSSEQYF	TGTGCCAGCAGCGTAGTGGCTAGCGGGAGTTCCGAGCAGTACTTC
-	TRBV6-2/TRBV6-3	12	-	TRBJ1-2	CASSPAAGRYTF	TGTGCCAGCAGCCCCGCTGCGGGGCGCTACACCTTC
-	TRBV19	20	-	TRBJ2-2	CASSILTGSNLPSNTGELFF	TGTGCCAGTAGTATACTCACAGGCTCGAACCTACCCTCGAACACCGGGGAGCTGTTTTTT
-	TRBV5-1	15	TRBD2	TRBJ2-7	CASSLELAGVYEQYF	TGCGCCAGCAGCTTGGAACTAGCGGGAGTGTACGAGCAGTACTTC
-	TRBV7-2	14	TRBD1	TRBJ1-1	CASSVEGQGAEAFF	TGTGCCAGCAGCGTCGAGGGACAGGGCGCTGAAGCTTTCTTT
-	TRBV6-5	16	TRBD2	TRBJ2-3	CASSYAPSGSRGTQYF	TGTGCCAGCAGTTACGCCCCTAGCGGGAGCCGTGGTACGCAGTATTTT
-	TRBV20-1	17	TRBD2	TRBJ2-3	CSASWTSGRASTDTQYF	TGCAGTGCTAGTTGGACTAGCGGGAGGGCCTCCACAGATACGCAGTATTTT
-	TRBV7-9	15	-	TRBJ2-7	CASSLVGGRDYEQYF	TGTGCCAGCAGCTTAGTAGGCGGCAGGGACTACGAGCAGTACTTC
-	TRBV4-3	16	TRBD1	TRBJ2-3	CASSQDGTGVPDTQYF	TGCGCCAGCAGCCAAGATGGGACAGGGGTCCCAGATACGCAGTATTTT
few	TRBV5-1	17	-	TRBJ2-1	CASSLATAAKDINEQFF	TGCGCCAGCAGCTTGGCGACAGCAGCCAAAGACATAAATGAGCAGTTCTTC
-	TRBV9	16	TRBD2	TRBJ2-5	CASSVGSSGSIETQYF	TGTGCCAGCAGCGTAGGGTCTAGCGGGAGTATTGAGACCCAGTACTTC
-	TRBV5-4	13	TRBD2	TRBJ2-5	CASRQLAGGPQYF	TGTGCCAGCAGGCAACTAGCGGGGGGACCCCAGTACTTC
-	TRBV6-1	15	TRBD1	TRBJ2-7	CASSEKGQGAYEQYF	TGTGCCAGCAGTGAGAAGGGACAGGGGGCCTACGAGCAGTACTTC
-	TRBV4-1	16	TRBD2	TRBJ2-1	CASSHPGGGRGNEQFF	TGCGCCAGCAGCCACCCAGGCGGGGGTAGAGGTAATGAGCAGTTCTTC
-	TRBV3-1/TRBV3-2	15	TRBD2	TRBJ2-5	CASSRSGGADGTQYF	TGTGCCAGCAGCCGTAGCGGGGGGGCGGACGGGACCCAGTACTTC
-	TRBV9	15	-	TRBJ1-1	CASSRIGGRNTEAFF	TGTGCCAGCAGCCGTATCGGGGGGCGAAACACTGAAGCTTTCTTT
-	TRBV28	14	TRBD2	TRBJ2-5	CASSFLAGGETQYF	TGTGCCAGCAGTTTCCTAGCGGGAGGAGAGACCCAGTACTTC
once	TRBV5-1	16	TRBD1	TRBJ1-2	CASSLTPNRGDDGYTF	TGCGCCAGCAGCTTGACCCCCAACAGGGGGGACGATGGCTACACCTTC
-	TRBV6-5	16	TRBD2	TRBJ2-3	CASSYGISGGTDTQYF	TGTGCCAGCAGTTACGGCATTAGCGGGGGCACAGATACGCAGTATTTT
-	TRBV27	19	-	TRBJ2-6	CASSSNLRKQGSGANVLTF	TGTGCCAGCAGTTCTAATCTCCGGAAACAGGGCTCTGGGGCCAACGTCCTGACTTTC